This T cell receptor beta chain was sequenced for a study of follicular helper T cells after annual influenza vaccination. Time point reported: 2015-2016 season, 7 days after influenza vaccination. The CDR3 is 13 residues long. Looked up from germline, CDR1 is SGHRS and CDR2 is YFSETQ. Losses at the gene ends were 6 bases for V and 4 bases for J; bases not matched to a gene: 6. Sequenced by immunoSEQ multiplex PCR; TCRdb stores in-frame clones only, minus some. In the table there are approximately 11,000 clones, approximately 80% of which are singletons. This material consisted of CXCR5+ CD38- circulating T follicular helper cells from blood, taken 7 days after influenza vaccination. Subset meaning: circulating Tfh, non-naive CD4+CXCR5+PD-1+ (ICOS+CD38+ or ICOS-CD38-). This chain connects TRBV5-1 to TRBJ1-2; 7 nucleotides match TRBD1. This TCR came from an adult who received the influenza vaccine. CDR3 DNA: TGCGCCAGCAATCCGGGACAGTCCTATGGCTACACCTTC. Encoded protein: CASNPGQSYGYTF.